This entry concerns a single T cell receptor beta chain. What it binds is unknown. These data are taken from a study of T cell responses to AZD1222 COVID-19 vaccine. Data came from immunoSEQ multiplex PCR; TCRdb stores just in-frame clones and leaves some out. This table holds 85,000 to 100,000 clones, 70% to 90% found once. Study-level findings and limits: Clonal diversity may have been underestimated, and the donors were mostly white British, with more females than males. At baseline, seropositivity was found in only a handful of AZD1222 recipients.

Trimming stripped 5 bases from V and 8 bases from J, with 19 bases between. The CDR3 has 15 amino acids. Germline CDR1 SGHVS, CDR2 FQNEAQ. This chain joins TRBV7-8 and TRBJ1-5; D unresolved. This clonotype was sampled from an adult who received the AZD1222 COVID-19 vaccine. The sequenced sample was peripheral blood, obtained 28 days after the second AZD1222 dose. The CDR3 DNA follows: TGTGCCAGCAGCCCCGAGCTATTCCGGAACAAGCCCCAGCATTTT. As protein: CASSPELFRNKPQHF.